This TCR beta chain was obtained from a study of T cell repertoires in cytomegalovirus infection. This clonotype was observed at least ten times. TCRdb itself ran the reads through MiXCR, one entry per CDR3 protein. The table has approximately 750,000 distinct CDR3 sequences, 35% seen once. The CDR3 contains 16 residues. V shed 5 bases, J shed 2 bases, and the junction held 8 bases outside the gene matches. This TCR came from a human donor in good health (CMV status not recorded). Some clones in this sample may be carry-over from other donors' samples. The chain is built from TRBV12-3 or TRBV12-4 and TRBJ1-5; 8 bases match TRBD1. Sequencing used PBMCs. As DNA, the CDR3 is TGTGCCAGCAGTCCAAGACAGGGGTTGGGCAATCAGCCCCAGCATTTT. It specifies CASSPRQGLGNQPQHF.